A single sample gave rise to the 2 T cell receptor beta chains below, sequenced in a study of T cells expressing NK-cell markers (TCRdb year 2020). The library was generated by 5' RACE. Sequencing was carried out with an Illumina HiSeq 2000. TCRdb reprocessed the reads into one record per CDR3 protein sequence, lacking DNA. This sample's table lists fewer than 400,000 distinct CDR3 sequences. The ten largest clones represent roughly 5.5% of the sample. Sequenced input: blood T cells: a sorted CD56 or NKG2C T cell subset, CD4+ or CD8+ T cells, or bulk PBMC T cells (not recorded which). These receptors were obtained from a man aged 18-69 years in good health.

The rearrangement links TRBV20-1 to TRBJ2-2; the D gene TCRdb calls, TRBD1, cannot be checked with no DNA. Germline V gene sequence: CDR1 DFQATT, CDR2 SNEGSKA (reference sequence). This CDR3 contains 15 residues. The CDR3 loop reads CSARDRTGLTGELFF.

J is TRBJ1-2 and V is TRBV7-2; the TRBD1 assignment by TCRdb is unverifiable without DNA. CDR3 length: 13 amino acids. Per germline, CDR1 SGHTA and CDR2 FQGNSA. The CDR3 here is CASSLTGYYGYTF.